This T cell receptor (beta chain) was identified during a study of CD8 T cells in Susac syndrome. With random hexamers, about 0.45 to 1 ug RNA was reverse transcribed. TCRdb fed the immunoSEQ multiplex PCR reads into MiXCR, producing one record per CDR3 protein. The sample yields approximately 150,000 distinct CDR3 sequences, about 94% seen once. This clonotype was counted only a few times. The V end was cut by 5 bases, the J end by 5 bases, with 10 bases between. Germline CDR1 is SGDLS and CDR2 is YYNGEE. CDR3 length: 12 amino acids. Sequencing of TCR beta was undertaken in CD8+ and CD4+ T cells derived from blood. Negative isolation was applied to CD8+ and CD4+ T cells, and FACS enrichment was applied to TEMRA cells.

Sequencing input: CD4+ T cells from PBMCs. J is TRBJ2-5 and V is TRBV9; D might be TRBD2 (5 bases). This sequence was found in a human donor in good health. CDR3 residues: CASSAGGETQYF. In DNA form, the CDR3 reads TGTGCCAGCAGTGCCGGCGGGGAGACCCAGTACTTC.